These 12 T cell receptor beta chains share one sample of origin, sequenced in a study of Graves' ophthalmopathy and Graves' hyperthyroidism. Amplification of TCR beta CDR3 regions used RNA transcripts. Investigators did first-round RT-PCR with HTBI primers, then second-round multiplex PCR. TCRdb passed the multiplex PCR reads through MiXCR, listing each CDR3 protein once. The sample has over 450,000 distinct CDR3 sequences, over 13% seen once; the top ten hold about 10%. Sequenced sample: blood. The receptors derive from a woman aged 25 to 45 with Graves' ophthalmopathy.

This clonotype has a count of ten or more. The rearrangement uses TRBV7-9 and TRBJ2-7, with D perhaps TRBD2 (5 bases). Germline CDR1 is SEHNR and CDR2 is FQNEAQ (reference sequence). This CDR3 contains 14 residues. The V end was cut by 5 bases, the J end by 6 bases, with 17 bases between. The CDR3 DNA follows: TGTGCCAGCAGCGCCATTTTGGGAGAAGGCGAGCAGTACTTC. The encoded protein is CASSAILGEGEQYF.

This clonotype has just a few counts. The chain has TRBV30 and TRBJ1-1; 10 bases map to TRBD1. The germline V gene has CDR1 GTSNPN and CDR2 SVGIG (reference sequence). The CDR3 sequence is 15 residues long. Trimming removed 6 bases from V and 3 bases from J; junction bases left unmatched: 10. CDR3 sequence reads: CACFVLGQGDTEAFF. The CDR3, as DNA: TGTGCCTGTTTCGTTCTCGGACAGGGGGACACTGAAGCTTTCTTT. The full variable domain, in which reference TRBV30 and TRBJ1-1 provide the parts outside the CDR3, is SQTIHQWPATLVQPVGSPLSLECTVEGTSNPNLYWYRQAAGRGLQLLFYSVGIGQISSEVPQNLSASRPQDRQFILSSKKLLLSDSGFYLCACFVLGQGDTEAFFGQGTRLTVV.

This clonotype was seen many times. The chain is built from TRBV20-1 and TRBJ1-5, with D maybe TRBD1 (5 bases). CDR3 length: 16 residues. Trimming cost V 7 bases and J 5 bases, with 24 bases left between them. Germline CDR1 and CDR2: DFQATT and SNEGSKA (reference sequence). The CDR3 sequence is CSVTTFTATQDQPQHF. The CDR3 bases are TGCAGTGTTACGACCTTTACTGCGACACAGGATCAGCCCCAGCATTTT.

This clonotype came up many times. This chain connects TRBV28 to TRBJ2-5; D is ambiguous. From germline, CDR1 is MDHEN and CDR2 SYDVKM. The CDR3 has 12 amino acids. Trimming stripped 10 bases from V and 5 bases from J, with 14 bases between. CDR3 residues: CATRALLETQYF. The CDR3 DNA sequence: TGTGCCACCCGGGCGCTACTGGAGACCCAGTACTTC.

Points on this clonotype: It may be a read error: a sequence one base away is much more abundant. V and J are TRBV29-1 and TRBJ1-2, with 9 bases that match TRBD1. This CDR3 is built from 14 residues. CDR1 is SQVTM and CDR2 is ANQGSEA in the germline V gene. The CDR3: CGVSGTGRNYGYTF. CDR3 in DNA: TGCGGCGTTTCCGGGACAGGGAGGAACTATGGCTACACCTTC.

This clonotype came up many times. The V and J genes are TRBV2 and TRBJ2-2, with a possible D match to TRBD2 (6 bases). CDR1 is SNHLY, CDR2 FYNNEI, per germline. The CDR3 extends over 14 amino acids. V was trimmed by 0 bases and J by 7 bases, leaving 9 bases between them. The CDR3 loop is CASSEAQGGGELFF. The CDR3 DNA is TGTGCCAGCAGTGAAGCCCAGGGAGGCGGGGAGCTGTTTTTT.

This clonotype was seen a handful of times. The chain links TRBV4-1 to TRBJ2-2; a weak D match, TRBD2 (5 bases). CDR3 length: 20 residues. Trimming left V 4 bases short and J 0 bases short, with 24 bases between. Germline CDR1 is MGHRA and CDR2 is YSYEKL. CDR3 nucleotide sequence: TGCGCCAGCAGCCCAAGAGGCCTCTCCGTGCGAGCGGCGAACACCGGGGAGCTGTTTTTT. Translating it yields CASSPRGLSVRAANTGELFF.

This clonotype was seen ten or more times. The rearrangement uses TRBV15 and TRBJ1-2, with unresolved D. Germline CDR1 is LNHNV and CDR2 is YYDKDF (reference sequence). V gave up 3 bases and J gave up 4 bases, with 12 bases separating them. The CDR3 covers 14 residues. CDR3 DNA: TGTGCCACCAGCAGCCGACGTGCCCCCTATGGCTACACCTTC. Translated, it gives CATSSRRAPYGYTF.

This clonotype was observed a few times. The chain joins TRBV11-1 to TRBJ1-5; the D gene is possibly TRBD1 (6 bases). V was shortened by 0 bases and J by 5 bases, with 14 bases between the two germline ends. The CDR3 spans 16 residues. From germline, CDR1 is SGHAT and CDR2 FQDESV (reference sequence). CDR3 amino acids: CASSLALGGADQPQHF. The CDR3 DNA reads as TGTGCCAGCAGCTTAGCGCTGGGGGGCGCGGATCAGCCCCAGCATTTT.

A few counts support this clonotype. CDR3 amino acids: CASSLGRQSYLAKNIQYF. The CDR3 bases are TGTGCCAGCAGTTTGGGCCGACAGAGTTATCTAGCCAAAAACATTCAGTACTTC. V gene TRBV12-3 or TRBV12-4 combines with J gene TRBJ2-4, with D maybe TRBD1 (5 bases). Trimming stripped 3 bases from V and 0 bases from J, with 18 bases between. The CDR3 spans 18 residues.

As regards this clonotype: This may come from a read error, since a much larger clone is one base off. The V gene is TRBV6-5, the J gene TRBJ2-5, with TRBD2 matching 7 bases. The germline CDR1 and CDR2 sequences are MNHEY and SVGAGI. The CDR3 runs 14 residues. The CDR3 coding sequence is TGTGCCAGCAGTCACGGACTAGTGCGAGAGACCAAGTACTTC. This gives the protein CASSHGLVRETKYF.

This clonotype was seen many times. The rearrangement links TRBV28 to TRBJ1-1; D gene uncertain. The length of the CDR3 is 15 residues. CDR1 is MDHEN and CDR2 is SYDVKM in the germline V gene. Trimming cost V 7 bases and J 0 bases, with 15 bases left between them. The CDR3 reads CASTTPEGLNTEAFF. CDR3 DNA sequence: TGTGCCAGCACCACTCCCGAGGGATTGAACACTGAAGCTTTCTTT.